The rows below give T cell receptor beta chains drawn from one sample of a study of cytomegalovirus exposure and HLA in healthy donors. Repertoires were generated with immunoSEQ multiplex PCR, while TCRdb's copy carries only in-frame clones and drops some. The table shows 150,000 to 200,000 clones, with 72% occurring only once. Input material: PBMCs. The receptors derive from a human donor in good health. The CDR3 runs from the conserved cysteine through the conserved F or W. D genes are given only for firm matches. Clone size is given for some rows only: seen once, a few or many times, or a class if the clone is expanded.

>TRBJ2-7|TRBV5-1|-|TRBD2
TGCGCCAGCAGCCCAACTACTAGCGGGGGGACGGCCTACGAGCAGTACTTC
CASSPTTSGGTAYEQYF
>TRBJ2-5|TRBV5-1|-|-
TGCGCCAGCAGCTTGGCTTATGAGACCCAGTACTTC
CASSLAYETQYF
>TRBJ2-1|TRBV7-8|once|TRBD2
TGTGCCAGCAGCCCTATGTGGCGGGGGGGTACTAGGAATGAGCAGTTCTTC
CASSPMWRGGTRNEQFF
>TRBJ1-6|TRBV6-5|once|-
TGTGCCAGCAGTTATCGACAGTCAAATTCACCCCTCCACTTT
CASSYRQSNSPLHF
>TRBJ1-1|TRBV7-9|-|-
TGTGCCAGCAGCTTAGCGGTCGGCGGTTCGTCAGCTTTCTTT
CASSLAVGGSSAFF
>TRBJ2-4|TRBV4-1|-|TRBD2
TGCGCCAGCAGCCAAGAAGGGCGAGCGGGGGGAAAAAACATTCAGTACTTC
CASSQEGRAGGKNIQYF
>TRBJ2-2|TRBV19|-|-
TGTGCCAGTAGTATAACCCCCCTTCGGGGGGAGCTGTTTTTT
CASSITPLRGELFF
>TRBJ1-1|TRBV10-3|-|-
TGTGCCATCAGTGAGTCGATGGGGAGAGGGATCACTGAAGCTTTCTTT
CAISESMGRGITEAFF
>TRBJ1-2|TRBV11-2|once|-
TGTGCCAGCAGCTTAGTATCGGAGGGGGGCTACACCTTC
CASSLVSEGGYTF
>TRBJ2-7|TRBV30|-|-
TGTGCCTGGAGTGGAAACGGGGCAGGGGTCCCCTACGAGCAGTACTTC
CAWSGNGAGVPYEQYF
>TRBJ1-3|TRBV5-6|-|-
TGTGCCAGCAGCTTTAGTCGGGGAGCTGGAAACACCATATATTTT
CASSFSRGAGNTIYF
>TRBJ2-7|TRBV9|once|TRBD1
TGTGCCAGCAGCGTAGGGGGACAGGGCCCTCTGGAGTTC
CASSVGGQGPLEF
>TRBJ2-7|TRBV4-1|-|TRBD2
TGCGCCAGCAGCCAAGATCGGGGGGGCTCCTACGAGCAGTACTTC
CASSQDRGGSYEQYF
>TRBJ1-4|TRBV6-6|few|-
TGTGCCACCTCGGGAAATGAAAAACTGTTTTTT
CATSGNEKLFF
>TRBJ2-2|TRBV6-1|few|-
TGTGCCAGCAGTGAAGCGCCTGGGGGCGACGGCGGGGAGCTGTTTTTT
CASSEAPGGDGGELFF
>TRBJ2-2|TRBV19|-|-
TGTGCCAGTAGTGCCCCAGGTAGTAGTACCGGGGAGCTGTTTTTT
CASSAPGSSTGELFF
>TRBJ2-7|TRBV6-6|few|TRBD2
TGTGCCAGCAGTTACGGGACTAGGACCGAGCAGTACTTC
CASSYGTRTEQYF
>TRBJ2-5|TRBV6-1|-|-
TGTGCCAGCAGTTCCGCGGGGGCTCAAGAGACCCAGTACTTC
CASSSAGAQETQYF
>TRBJ1-1|TRBV11-2|-|TRBD1
TGTGCCAGCAGCTGGACAGGTAGGAACACTGAAGCTTTCTTT
CASSWTGRNTEAFF
>TRBJ1-1|TRBV27|-|TRBD1
TGTGCCAGCAGTTTCCGGGCAGGGGGGACGGGAACTGAAGCTTTCTTT
CASSFRAGGTGTEAFF
>TRBJ2-3|TRBV6-5|-|TRBD2
TGTGCCAGCACTAGAAGGGGGCGGGGGGGGGATACGCAGTATTTT
CASTRRGRGGDTQYF
>TRBJ1-4|TRBV6-5|-|TRBD1
TGTGCCAGCAGTACCCGACAGGGGGGGAATGAAAAACTGTTTTTT
CASSTRQGGNEKLFF
>TRBJ2-4|TRBV25-1|-|-
TGTGCCAGCAGTGACAGGGAATGGTCCAAAAACATTCAGTACTTC
CASSDREWSKNIQYF
>TRBJ1-1|TRBV6-1|-|-
TGTGCCAGCAGCGATACCGGGACACCGAACACTGAAGCTTTCTTT
CASSDTGTPNTEAFF
>TRBJ1-6|TRBV6-5|-|-
TGTGCCAGCAGTTACTCATCACAGAGCAATTCACCCCTCCACTTT
CASSYSSQSNSPLHF
>TRBJ2-7|TRBV30|-|-
TGTGCCTGTAGCAGCTCCTACGAGCAGTACTTC
CACSSSYEQYF
>TRBJ2-2|TRBV7-2|-|-
TGTGCCAGCAGCTTATCAGGCAACACCGGGGAGCTGTTTTTT
CASSLSGNTGELFF
>TRBJ2-1|TRBV10-2|once|TRBD2
TGCGCCAGCACGGGGCTAGCGGATTACAATGAGCAGTTCTTC
CASTGLADYNEQFF
>TRBJ2-3|TRBV13|few|-
TGTGCCAGCAGCTTACTAGCTCAGGAAGATACGCAGTATTTT
CASSLLAQEDTQYF
>TRBJ2-3|TRBV1|-|-
TGCACCAGCAGCCAAGAGGGTGGGGACTTGTACACAGATACGCAGTATTTT
CTSSQEGGDLYTDTQYF
>TRBJ1-5|TRBV6-1|few|TRBD1
TGTGCCAGCAGCAAATGGACAGGCGATAATCAGCCCCAGCATTTT
CASSKWTGDNQPQHF
>TRBJ1-5|TRBV29-1|-|TRBD1
TGCAGCGTCGGGACAGGGGGCGGTCAGCCCCAGCATTTT
CSVGTGGGQPQHF
>TRBJ2-5|TRBV4-1|-|-
TGCGCCAGCAGCCAAGACCCTAGCCAGGCTAAGGAGCAGTACTTC
CASSQDPSQAKEQYF
>TRBJ2-5|TRBV9|-|TRBD1
TGTGCCAGCAGCGTAGTCCCAGGGGGCCCAGAGACCCAGTACTTC
CASSVVPGGPETQYF
>TRBJ2-3|TRBV7-9|-|TRBD2
TGTGCCAGCAGCTCCACTAGCGTCCGCACAGATACGCAGTATTTT
CASSSTSVRTDTQYF
>TRBJ2-7|TRBV27|few|TRBD1
TGTGCCAGCAGAACAGGGGCGACCAACGAGCAGTACTTC
CASRTGATNEQYF
>TRBJ1-1|TRBV7-3|few|-
TGTGCCAGCAGCTTAATGGCAGGGAACACTGAAGCTTTCTTT
CASSLMAGNTEAFF
>TRBJ2-2|TRBV7-6|-|-
TGTGCCAGCAGCTTCCTCCGACAGACCGGGGAGCTGTTTTTT
CASSFLRQTGELFF
>TRBJ1-1|TRBV5-8|-|-
TGTGCCAGCAGCTTGGTCGGGTACATGAACACTGAAGCTTTCTTT
CASSLVGYMNTEAFF
>TRBJ1-3|TRBV2|few|TRBD1
TGTGCCAGCAGTCGACAGGGGGTAGGAAACACCATATATTTT
CASSRQGVGNTIYF
>TRBJ2-7|TRBV2|-|-
TGTGCCGTCAAAGGGGCAGGGGACTACGAGCAGTACTTC
CAVKGAGDYEQYF
>TRBJ2-2|TRBV7-9|-|TRBD2
TGTGCCAGCAGCTCGGGACTAGCGGACCACGTTCGGGCCGGGGAGCTGTTTTTT
CASSSGLADHVRAGELFF
>TRBJ2-3|TRBV2|-|TRBD1
TGTGCCAGCACGGGACGGGACAGAGATACGCAGTATTTT
CASTGRDRDTQYF
>TRBJ2-1|TRBV5-1|few|TRBD2
TGCGCCAGCAGCCGAGGGGGACTAGACAACAATGAGCAGTTCTTC
CASSRGGLDNNEQFF
>TRBJ1-4|TRBV7-9|-|TRBD1
TGTGCCAGCAGCCCAAGACAGGGACTTAATGAAAAACTGTTTTTT
CASSPRQGLNEKLFF
>TRBJ2-5|TRBV14|-|TRBD2
TGTGCCAGCAGCCAAGCCCGACTAGTCGGGGGGCAAGAGACCCAGTACTTC
CASSQARLVGGQETQYF
>TRBJ1-1|TRBV19|once|-
TGTGCCAGTAGTACGGCAGGGTTTTTTTTCTTT
CASSTAGFFFF
>TRBJ2-7|TRBV19|-|-
TGTGCCAGTAGTATAGGGGGCGGCGGAGCCAATTCCTACGAGCAGTACTTC
CASSIGGGGANSYEQYF
>TRBJ1-2|TRBV2|few|-
TGTGCCAGCTTTGAGGGACACGGAAACTATGGCTACACCTTC
CASFEGHGNYGYTF
>TRBJ2-7|TRBV19|-|-
TGTGCCAGTAGTATTACGGGGAACTACGAGCAGTACTTC
CASSITGNYEQYF
>TRBJ1-4|TRBV6-5|-|TRBD1
TGTGCCAGCAGACAACAGGGGGCAACTAATGAAAAACTGTTTTTT
CASRQQGATNEKLFF